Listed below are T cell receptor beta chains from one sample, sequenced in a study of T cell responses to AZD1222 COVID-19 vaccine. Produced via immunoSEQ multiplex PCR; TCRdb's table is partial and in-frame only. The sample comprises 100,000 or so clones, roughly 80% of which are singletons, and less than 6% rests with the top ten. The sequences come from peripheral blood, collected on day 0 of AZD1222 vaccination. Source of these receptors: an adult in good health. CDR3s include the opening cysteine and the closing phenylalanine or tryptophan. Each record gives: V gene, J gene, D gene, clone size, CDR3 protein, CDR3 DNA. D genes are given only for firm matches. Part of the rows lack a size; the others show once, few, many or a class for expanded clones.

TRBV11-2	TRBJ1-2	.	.	CASSLDLGLNYGYTF	TGTGCCAGCAGCTTAGATTTGGGACTTAACTATGGCTACACCTTC
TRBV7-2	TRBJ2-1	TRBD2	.	CASSKGLAGGRYEQFF	TGTGCCAGCAGCAAGGGTCTAGCGGGGGGGCGCTATGAGCAGTTCTTC
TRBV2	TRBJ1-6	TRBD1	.	CASSRQGAFGNSPLHF	TGTGCCAGCAGTCGACAGGGGGCCTTTGGGAATTCACCCCTCCACTTT
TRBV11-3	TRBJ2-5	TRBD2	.	CASSLRGVETQYF	TGTGCCAGCAGCTTGCGGGGGGTCGAGACCCAGTACTTC
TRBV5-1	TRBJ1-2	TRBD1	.	CASSAGQGYGYTF	TGCGCCAGCAGCGCGGGACAGGGGTATGGCTACACCTTC
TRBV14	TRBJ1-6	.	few	CASSQDALDRFLYNSPLHF	TGTGCCAGCAGCCAAGATGCACTAGACAGGTTCCTTTATAATTCACCCCTCCACTTT
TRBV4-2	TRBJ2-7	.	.	CASSKSRGFSYEQYF	TGTGCCAGCAGCAAAAGCCGGGGGTTCTCCTACGAGCAGTACTTC
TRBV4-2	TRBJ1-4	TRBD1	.	CASSPGTGQGVEKLFF	TGTGCCAGCAGCCCAGGAACGGGACAGGGCGTAGAAAAACTGTTTTTT
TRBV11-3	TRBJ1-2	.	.	CASSLSSGDGYTF	TGTGCCAGCAGCTTAAGTTCTGGGGATGGCTACACCTTC
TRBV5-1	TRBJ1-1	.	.	CASSLDERALVGTNTEAFF	TGCGCCAGCAGCTTGGACGAAAGGGCTTTGGTTGGGACCAACACTGAAGCTTTCTTT
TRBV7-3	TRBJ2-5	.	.	CASSFAQEVGKETQYF	TGTGCCAGCAGCTTCGCCCAAGAGGTAGGGAAAGAGACCCAGTACTTC
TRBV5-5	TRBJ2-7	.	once	CASSLGGSNEQYF	TGTGCCAGCAGCTTGGGGGGAAGCAACGAGCAGTACTTC
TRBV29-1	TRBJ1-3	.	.	CSVEDPGLSGNTIYF	TGCAGCGTTGAAGATCCCGGGCTTTCTGGAAACACCATATATTTT
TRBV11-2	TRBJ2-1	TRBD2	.	CASSLASGGRLYNEQFF	TGTGCCAGCAGCTTAGCTAGCGGGGGCCGACTCTACAATGAGCAGTTCTTC